This T cell receptor (beta chain) came from a study of blood T cell repertoires in COVID-19. Study-level background: PBMCs, B-cell-depleted T cells, or T cells provided the cDNA or gDNA that made up the material.

Per the study methods: The assay estimated nucleated cells by amplifying reference gene primers. The assay was immunoSEQ multiplex PCR, and TCRdb's table has in-frame clones only and misses some. The V and J calls and the clone size are those of that table, but D and trimming were determined from the DNA. The repertoire holds around 160,000 clones, 70% to 90% seen once, with around 8% in the top ten. Germline V gene lookup returns CDR1 MNHEY and CDR2 SVGAGI. V lost 2 bases, J lost 7 bases, and 12 bases lay in between. The length of the CDR3 is 14 residues. The specimen was peripheral blood. This sequence was found in a woman in her sixties with COVID-19, enrolled during active disease. The chain employs TRBV6-5 and TRBJ1-3; unclear D gene. In nucleotides, the CDR3 is TGTGCCAGCAGTTACGTTGGGGAGTCGAACACCATATATTTT. Its translation is CASSYVGESNTIYF.